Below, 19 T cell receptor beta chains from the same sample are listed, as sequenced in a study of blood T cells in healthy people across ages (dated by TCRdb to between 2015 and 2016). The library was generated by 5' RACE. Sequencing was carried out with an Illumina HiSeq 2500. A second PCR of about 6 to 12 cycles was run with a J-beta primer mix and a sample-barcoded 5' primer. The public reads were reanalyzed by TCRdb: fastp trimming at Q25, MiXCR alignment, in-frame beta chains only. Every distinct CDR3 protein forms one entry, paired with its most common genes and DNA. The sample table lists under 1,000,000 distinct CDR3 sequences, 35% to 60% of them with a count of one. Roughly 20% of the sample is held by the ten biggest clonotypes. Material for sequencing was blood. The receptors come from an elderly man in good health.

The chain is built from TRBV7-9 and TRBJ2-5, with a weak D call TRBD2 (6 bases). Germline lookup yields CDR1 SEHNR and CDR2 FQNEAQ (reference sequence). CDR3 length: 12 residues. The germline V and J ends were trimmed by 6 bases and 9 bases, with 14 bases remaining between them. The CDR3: CASRSHTGAQYF. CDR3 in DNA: TGTGCCAGCAGGTCTCATACGGGGGCCCAGTACTTC.

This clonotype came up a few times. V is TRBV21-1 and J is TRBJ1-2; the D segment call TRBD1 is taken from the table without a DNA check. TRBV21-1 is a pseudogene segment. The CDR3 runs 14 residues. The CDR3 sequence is CASSSRVDGYGYTF. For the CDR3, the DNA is TGTGCCAGCAGCAGCAGGGTGGACGGCTATGGCTACACCTTC.

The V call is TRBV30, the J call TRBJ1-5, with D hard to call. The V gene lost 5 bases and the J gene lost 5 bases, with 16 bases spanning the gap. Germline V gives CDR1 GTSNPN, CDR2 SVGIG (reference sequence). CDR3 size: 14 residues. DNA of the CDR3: TGTGCCTGGGGTGAAGGGAATGGGGATCAGCCCCAGCATTTT. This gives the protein CAWGEGNGDQPQHF. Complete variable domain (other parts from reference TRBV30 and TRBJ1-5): SQTIHQWPATLVQPVGSPLSLECTVEGTSNPNLYWYRQAAGRGLQLLFYSVGIGQISSEVPQNLSASRPQDRQFILSSKKLLLSDSGFYLCAWGEGNGDQPQHFGDGTRLSIL.

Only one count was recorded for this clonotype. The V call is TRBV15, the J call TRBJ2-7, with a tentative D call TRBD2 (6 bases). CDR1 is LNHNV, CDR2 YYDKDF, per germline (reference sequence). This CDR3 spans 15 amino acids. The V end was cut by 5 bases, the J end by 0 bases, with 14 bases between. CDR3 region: CATSSRREGSYEQYF. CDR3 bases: TGTGCCACCAGCTCCCGGAGGGAAGGCTCCTACGAGCAGTACTTC.

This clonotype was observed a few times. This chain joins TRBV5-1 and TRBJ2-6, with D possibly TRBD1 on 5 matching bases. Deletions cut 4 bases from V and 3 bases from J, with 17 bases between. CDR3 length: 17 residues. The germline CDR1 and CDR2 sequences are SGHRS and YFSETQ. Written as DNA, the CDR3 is TGCGCCAGCAGCACCCCCCAGGGTCCAATTGGGGCCAACGTCCTGACTTTC. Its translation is CASSTPQGPIGANVLTF. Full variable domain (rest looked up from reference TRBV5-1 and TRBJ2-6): KAGVTQTPRYLIKTRGQQVTLSCSPISGHRSVSWYQQTPGQGLQFLFEYFSETQRNKGNFPGRFSGRQFSNSRSEMNVSTLELGDSALYLCASSTPQGPIGANVLTFGAGSRLTVL.

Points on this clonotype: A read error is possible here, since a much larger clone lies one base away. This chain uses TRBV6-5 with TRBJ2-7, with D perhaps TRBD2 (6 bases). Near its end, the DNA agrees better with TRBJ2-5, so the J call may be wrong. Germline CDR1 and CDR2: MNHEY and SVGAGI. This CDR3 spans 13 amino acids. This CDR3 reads CASSDGLGGTQYF. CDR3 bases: TGTGCCAGCAGTGACGGGCTGGGGGGGACCCAGTACTTC.

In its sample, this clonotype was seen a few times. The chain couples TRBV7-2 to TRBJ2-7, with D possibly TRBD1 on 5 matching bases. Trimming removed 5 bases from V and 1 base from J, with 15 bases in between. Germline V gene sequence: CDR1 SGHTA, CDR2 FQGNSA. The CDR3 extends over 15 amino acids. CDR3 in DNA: TGTGCCAGCAGCCAAATGGCAGGGTATTCCTACGAGCAGTACTTC. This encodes CASSQMAGYSYEQYF.

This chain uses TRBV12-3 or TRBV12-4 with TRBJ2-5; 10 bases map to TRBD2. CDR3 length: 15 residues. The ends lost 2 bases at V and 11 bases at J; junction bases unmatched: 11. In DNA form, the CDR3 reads TGTGCCAGCAGTTTATGGGCTAGCGGGAGCTACAAGCAGTACTTC. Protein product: CASSLWASGSYKQYF.

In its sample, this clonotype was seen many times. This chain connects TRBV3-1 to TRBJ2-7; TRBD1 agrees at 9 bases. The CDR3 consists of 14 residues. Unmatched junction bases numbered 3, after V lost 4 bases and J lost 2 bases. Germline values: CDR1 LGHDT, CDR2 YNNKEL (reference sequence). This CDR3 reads CASSRRQGAYEQYF. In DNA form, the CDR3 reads TGTGCCAGCAGCCGGAGACAGGGGGCCTACGAGCAGTACTTC.

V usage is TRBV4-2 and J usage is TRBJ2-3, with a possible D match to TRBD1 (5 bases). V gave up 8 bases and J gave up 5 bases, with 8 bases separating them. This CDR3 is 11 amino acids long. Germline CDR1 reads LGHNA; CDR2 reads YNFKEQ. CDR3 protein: CASGQGDTQYF. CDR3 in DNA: TGTGCCAGCGGACAAGGAGATACGCAGTATTTT.

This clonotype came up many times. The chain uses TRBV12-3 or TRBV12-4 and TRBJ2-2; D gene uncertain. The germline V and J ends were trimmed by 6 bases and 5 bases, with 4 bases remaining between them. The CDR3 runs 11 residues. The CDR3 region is CASSFTGELFF. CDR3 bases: TGTGCCAGCAGCTTTACCGGGGAGCTGTTTTTT.

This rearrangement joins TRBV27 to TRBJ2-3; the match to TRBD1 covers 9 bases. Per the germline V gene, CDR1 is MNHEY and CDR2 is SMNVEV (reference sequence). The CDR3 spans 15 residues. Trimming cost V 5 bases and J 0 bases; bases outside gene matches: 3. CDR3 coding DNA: TGTGCCAGCAGTATCGGACAGGGGAGCACAGATACGCAGTATTTT. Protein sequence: CASSIGQGSTDTQYF.

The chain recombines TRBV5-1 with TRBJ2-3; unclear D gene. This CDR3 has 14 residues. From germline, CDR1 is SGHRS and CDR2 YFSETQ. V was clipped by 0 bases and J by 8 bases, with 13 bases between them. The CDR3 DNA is TGCGCCAGCAGCTTGGTAGGTCGGAGTGGTACGCAGTATTTT. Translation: CASSLVGRSGTQYF.

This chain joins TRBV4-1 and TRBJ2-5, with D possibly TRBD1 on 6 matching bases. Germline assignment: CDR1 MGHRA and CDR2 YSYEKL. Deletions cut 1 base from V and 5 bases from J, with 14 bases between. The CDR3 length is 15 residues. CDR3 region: CASSQGPGEGETQYF. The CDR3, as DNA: TGCGCCAGCAGCCAAGGTCCAGGGGAAGGGGAGACCCAGTACTTC.

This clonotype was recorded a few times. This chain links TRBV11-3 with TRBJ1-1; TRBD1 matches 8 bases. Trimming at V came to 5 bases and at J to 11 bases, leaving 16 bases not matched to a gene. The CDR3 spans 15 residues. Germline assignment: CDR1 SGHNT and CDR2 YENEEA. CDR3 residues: CASSPPGGTGRMAFF. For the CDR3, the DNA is TGTGCCAGCAGCCCCCCAGGGGGGACAGGCAGAATGGCTTTCTTT.

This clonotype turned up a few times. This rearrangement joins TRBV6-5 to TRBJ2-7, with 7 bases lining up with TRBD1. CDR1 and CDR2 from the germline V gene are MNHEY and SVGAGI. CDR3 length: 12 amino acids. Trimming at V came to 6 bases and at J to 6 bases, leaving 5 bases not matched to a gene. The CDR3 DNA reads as TGTGCCAGCAGGACAGGGCTGCGCGAGCAGTACTTC. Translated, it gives CASRTGLREQYF.

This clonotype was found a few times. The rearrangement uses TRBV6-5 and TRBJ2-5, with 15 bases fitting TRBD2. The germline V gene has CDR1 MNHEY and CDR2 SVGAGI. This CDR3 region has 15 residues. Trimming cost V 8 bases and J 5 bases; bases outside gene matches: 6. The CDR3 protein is CASSGLAGGRETQYF. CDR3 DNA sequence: TGTGCCAGCTCAGGACTAGCGGGAGGGAGGGAGACCCAGTACTTC.

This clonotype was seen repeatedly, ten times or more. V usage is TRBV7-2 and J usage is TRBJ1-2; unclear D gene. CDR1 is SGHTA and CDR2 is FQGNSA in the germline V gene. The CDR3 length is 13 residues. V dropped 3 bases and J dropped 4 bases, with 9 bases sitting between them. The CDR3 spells CASSFDGSYGYTF. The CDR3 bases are TGTGCCAGCAGCTTCGACGGGAGCTATGGCTACACCTTC.

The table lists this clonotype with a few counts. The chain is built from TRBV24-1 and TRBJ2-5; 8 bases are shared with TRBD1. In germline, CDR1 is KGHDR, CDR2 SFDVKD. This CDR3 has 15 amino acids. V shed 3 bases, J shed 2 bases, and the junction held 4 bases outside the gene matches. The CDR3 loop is CATSDPTGVQETQYF. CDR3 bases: TGTGCCACCAGTGATCCGACAGGGGTACAAGAGACCCAGTACTTC.